Only one count was recorded for the clone carrying this TCR beta chain. This specimen comes from a study of shared clonotypes between healthy human individuals. V was pared by 2 bases and J by 7 bases, with 8 bases between. Germline V gene data show CDR1 as SNHLY and CDR2 as FYNNEI. CDR3 size: 12 residues. Generated by immunoSEQ multiplex PCR, the TCRdb table keeps only in-frame clones and is missing some. This sample has 450,000 to 500,000 clones, with about 85% found just once. Sequencing input: PBMCs. The origin of this receptor is a woman between 40 and 55 years old in good health. Some clones in this sample may be carry-over from other donors' samples. The chain carries TRBV2 and TRBJ1-1; D may be TRBD1 (5 bases). The CDR3 reads CASSESGLEAFF. In DNA form, the CDR3 reads TGTGCCAGCAGTGAATCGGGGCTTGAAGCTTTCTTT.